Presented here are 17 T cell receptor beta chains from one specimen sequenced in a study of T-cell reconstitution after alpha-beta-depleted transplantation in children. TCRbeta library construction was performed incorporating unique molecular identifiers. MiXCR, run by TCRdb on the PCR reads, gives a single entry per CDR3 protein. The profile shows 300,000 to 350,000 distinct CDR3 sequences, roughly 15% of them singletons. The sample was PBMCs, mostly from graft donor cells, taken 360 days after TCRalphabeta/CD19-depleted stem cell transplant. The source of these receptors is a male patient under 10 years old who had a stem cell transplant for acute lymphoblastic leukemia, so the T cells may come from the graft donor.

This chain connects TRBV20-1 to TRBJ2-5; 9 bases match TRBD2. Germline CDR1 is DFQATT and CDR2 is SNEGSKA (reference sequence). The CDR3 is 15 residues long. J gave up 5 bases and V 5 bases, and 12 bases lay outside the gene matches. The CDR3 loop is CSAPSSGLARETQYF. CDR3 nucleotides: TGCAGTGCTCCTAGCTCAGGACTAGCGCGGGAGACCCAGTACTTC.

This clonotype was recorded a few times. The rearrangement uses TRBV5-1 and TRBJ1-5; tentatively, D is TRBD1 (6 bases). The V and J ends lost 4 bases and 6 bases respectively, with 14 bases between them. This CDR3 is built from 14 residues. Germline V gene sequence: CDR1 SGHRS, CDR2 YFSETQ. CDR3 coding DNA: TGCGCCAGCAGCGGAGAGGGGGAGGGTCAGCCCCAGCATTTT. Its translation is CASSGEGEGQPQHF. The variable domain in full, with the rest retrieved from reference TRBV5-1 and TRBJ1-5, is KAGVTQTPRYLIKTRGQQVTLSCSPISGHRSVSWYQQTPGQGLQFLFEYFSETQRNKGNFPGRFSGRQFSNSRSEMNVSTLELGDSALYLCASSGEGEGQPQHFGDGTRLSIL.

This clonotype was recorded a few times. The chain is built from TRBV28 and TRBJ2-7; D gene unclear. The germline CDR1 and CDR2 sequences are MDHEN and SYDVKM. Trimming stripped 4 bases from V and 1 base from J, with 14 bases between. This CDR3 has 15 residues. CDR3 in DNA: TGTGCCAGCAGTTCGCCCGGTATCCAGTCCTACGAGCAGTACTTC. This gives the protein CASSSPGIQSYEQYF.

The rearrangement links TRBV11-2 to TRBJ2-1; D remains ambiguous. The CDR3 runs to 14 residues. Trimming stripped 5 bases from V and 10 bases from J, with 18 bases between. CDR1 is SGHAT, CDR2 FQNNGV, per germline. CDR3 sequence (DNA): TGTGCCAGCAGCCCCAAGCCCCCCAGCAGGGAGCAGTTCTTC. Its translation: CASSPKPPSREQFF. Using reference TRBV11-2 and TRBJ2-1 for the parts outside the CDR3, the full variable domain is EAGVAQSPRYKIIEKRQSVAFWCNPISGHATLYWYQQILGQGPKLLIQFQNNGVVDDSQLPKDRFSAERLKGVDSTLKIQPAKLEDSAVYLCASSPKPPSREQFFGPGTRLTVL.

V is TRBV3-1 and J is TRBJ1-6, with 11 nucleotides matching TRBD1. The CDR3 spans 14 residues. Germline loops: CDR1 LGHDT, CDR2 YNNKEL (reference sequence). Losses at the gene ends were 8 bases for V and 10 bases for J; bases not matched to a gene: 7. Here the CDR3 DNA reads TGTGCCAGCGGAGGACAGGGGGCTCGGTCACCCCTCCACTTT. Translated, it gives CASGGQGARSPLHF.

This clonotype was recorded many times. This rearrangement joins TRBV12-3 or TRBV12-4 to TRBJ2-5; no firm D call. With 5 bases removed from V and 1 base from J, the gap between germline ends came to 8 bases. There are 13 residues in the CDR3. The CDR3 sequence is CASSPCGQETQYF. The CDR3 DNA follows: TGTGCCAGCAGTCCTTGCGGCCAAGAGACCCAGTACTTC.

The chain employs TRBV5-1 and TRBJ2-5, with D possibly matching TRBD1 (6 bases). Trimming took off 5 bases at V and 0 bases at J, with 14 bases between the two ends. This CDR3 comprises 15 residues. Germline V lookup: CDR1 SGHRS, CDR2 YFSETQ. As DNA, the CDR3 is TGCGCCAGCAGTCGATCCAGGGGATACCAAGAGACCCAGTACTTC. It translates to CASSRSRGYQETQYF.

The V gene is TRBV4-1, the J gene TRBJ2-5; D is perhaps TRBD1 or TRBD2 (5 bases each). V lost 3 bases, J lost 2 bases, and 10 bases lay in between. Germline values: CDR1 MGHRA, CDR2 YSYEKL. CDR3 size: 14 residues. CDR3 loop: CASSQGDAQETQYF. The CDR3, as DNA: TGCGCCAGCAGCCAGGGGGACGCTCAAGAGACCCAGTACTTC.

The table lists this clonotype with a few counts. The chain carries TRBV7-2 and TRBJ2-7; TRBD2 aligns across 7 bases. V lost 5 bases and J lost 5; bases outside the gene matches: 6. Germline V gene lookup returns CDR1 SGHTA and CDR2 FQGNSA. The CDR3 has 13 residues. The DNA of the CDR3 is TGTGCCAGCAGCGAGACTAGCATCCACGAGCAGTACTTC. This gives the protein CASSETSIHEQYF.

J is TRBJ1-4 and V is TRBV28, with 9 bases that match TRBD1. V gave up 0 bases and J gave up 7 bases; unmatched junction bases: 3. Germline CDR1 and CDR2: MDHEN and SYDVKM. The CDR3 has 15 amino acids. In nucleotides, the CDR3 is TGTGCCAGCAGTTTATGGACAGGGGGAGGTGAAAAACTGTTTTTT. This encodes CASSLWTGGGEKLFF. Full variable domain (missing parts from reference TRBV28 and TRBJ1-4): DVKVTQSSRYLVKRTGEKVFLECVQDMDHENMFWYRQDPGLGLRLIYFSYDVKMKEKGDIPEGYSVSREKKERFSLILESASTNQTSMYLCASSLWTGGGEKLFFGSGTQLSVL.

This clonotype was recorded a few times. The rearrangement uses TRBV2 and TRBJ2-1; D is possibly TRBD2 (5 bases). Per germline, CDR1 SNHLY and CDR2 FYNNEI. The CDR3 has 15 residues. Between the trimmed V and J ends, which lost 2 bases and 9 bases, there was a span of 17 bases. The CDR3 loop reads CASSESPTRASEQFF. CDR3 DNA: TGTGCCAGCAGTGAATCCCCTACTAGAGCTAGTGAGCAGTTCTTC.

This rearrangement joins TRBV7-9 to TRBJ2-2; TRBD2 agrees at 9 bases. The CDR3 loop spans 15 amino acids. The junction had 6 bases not matched to a gene; V was cut back by 4 bases and J by 6 bases. CDR1 SEHNR and CDR2 FQNEAQ come from the germline V gene (reference sequence). CDR3 nucleotide sequence: TGTGCCAGCAGCTCCCTAGCGGGAAGCGCCGGGGAGCTGTTTTTT. Residues: CASSSLAGSAGELFF.

The rearrangement uses TRBV7-8 and TRBJ2-1, with 8 nucleotides matching TRBD2. CDR1 and CDR2 (germline): SGHVS, FQNEAQ. V lost 1 base and J lost 4; bases outside the gene matches: 9. This CDR3 is 17 amino acids long. The CDR3 region has the DNA TGTGCCAGCAGCTTAGAGGGGGGACTAGACCCATACAATGAGCAGTTCTTC. It is translated as CASSLEGGLDPYNEQFF.

This sequence joins TRBV25-1 and TRBJ2-7; perhaps TRBD2 as D (5 bases). Between the trimmed V and J ends, which lost 6 bases and 7 bases, there was a span of 16 bases. Germline V gene lookup returns CDR1 MGHDK and CDR2 SYGVNS. This CDR3 has 13 residues. The CDR3 DNA reads TGTGCCAGCAGGTTGGCAGGTTCGGGAGAGCAGTACTTC. This translates into CASRLAGSGEQYF.

This clonotype was counted many times. This chain links TRBV9 with TRBJ1-5, with D possibly being TRBD1 (5 bases). With 3 bases removed from V and 9 bases from J, the gap between germline ends came to 13 bases. CDR1 and CDR2 from the germline V gene are SGDLS and YYNGEE. This CDR3 has 13 amino acids. The CDR3 loop is CASSAGLVGPQHF. DNA of the CDR3: TGTGCCAGCAGCGCGGGACTAGTGGGGCCCCAGCATTTT.

The chain links TRBV19 to TRBJ2-2, with D possibly matching TRBD2 (5 bases). Germline CDR1 reads LNHDA; CDR2 reads SQIVND (reference sequence). V was trimmed by 3 bases and J by 5 bases, leaving 13 bases between them. The CDR3 extends over 15 amino acids. The CDR3 spells CASSIGRGGTGELFF. The CDR3 DNA reads TGTGCCAGTAGTATTGGCCGCGGCGGGACCGGGGAGCTGTTTTTT.

This clonotype has only a few counts. The genes are TRBV12-3 or TRBV12-4 and TRBJ2-1, with D tentatively TRBD2 (6 bases). The CDR3 consists of 15 residues. Trimming cost V 1 base and J 8 bases, with 15 bases left between them. The CDR3 DNA reads TGTGCCAGCAGTTTAGAGCTAGCGACCTTCCATGAGCAGTTCTTC. Translation gives CASSLELATFHEQFF.